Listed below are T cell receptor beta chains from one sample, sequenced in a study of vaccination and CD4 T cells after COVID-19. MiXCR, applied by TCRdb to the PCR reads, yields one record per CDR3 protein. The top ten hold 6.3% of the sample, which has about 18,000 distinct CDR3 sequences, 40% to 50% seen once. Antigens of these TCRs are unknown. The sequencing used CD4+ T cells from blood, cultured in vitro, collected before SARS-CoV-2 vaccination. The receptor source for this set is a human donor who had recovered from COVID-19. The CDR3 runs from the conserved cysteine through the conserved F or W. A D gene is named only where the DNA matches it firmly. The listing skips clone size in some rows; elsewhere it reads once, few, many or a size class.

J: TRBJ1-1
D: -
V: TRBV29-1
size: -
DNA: TGCAGCGTTGTATGGAGGGGATGGGCTGAAGCTTTCTTT
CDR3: CSVVWRGWAEAFF

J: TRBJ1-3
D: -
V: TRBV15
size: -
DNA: TGTGCCACCAGCTCGCCCGACCTCCGGGGCTTATATTTT
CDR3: CATSSPDLRGLYF

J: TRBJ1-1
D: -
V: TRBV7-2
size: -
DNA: TGTGCCAGCAGAAAGGGTGGTGAAACAGAAGCTTTCTTT
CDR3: CASRKGGETEAFF

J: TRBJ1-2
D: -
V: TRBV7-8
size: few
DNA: TGTGCCAGCAGCCAGGGCGGGGCGGAGGAGACCTACACCTTC
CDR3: CASSQGGAEETYTF

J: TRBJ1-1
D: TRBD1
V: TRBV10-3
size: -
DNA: TGTGCCATCAGTGGGGACAGGGGGAACACTGAAGCTTTCTTT
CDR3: CAISGDRGNTEAFF

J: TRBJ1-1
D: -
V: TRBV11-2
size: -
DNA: TGTGCCAGCAGCTTAGTGGGCAGGGGTTATACTGAAGCTTTCTTT
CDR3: CASSLVGRGYTEAFF

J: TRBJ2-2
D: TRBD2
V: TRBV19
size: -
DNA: TGTGCCAGTACCCCGTCTCGTAGAAGCGGGGGACACACCGGGGAGCTGTTTTTT
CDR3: CASTPSRRSGGHTGELFF

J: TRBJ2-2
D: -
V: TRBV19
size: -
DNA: TGTGCCAGTAGTCCTGGGGTCGCTCGTCCCGGGGAGCTGTTTTTT
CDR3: CASSPGVARPGELFF

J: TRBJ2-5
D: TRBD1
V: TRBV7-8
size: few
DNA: TGTGCCAGCAGCCTAGACGACAGGGGACAAGAGACCCAGTACTTC
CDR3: CASSLDDRGQETQYF

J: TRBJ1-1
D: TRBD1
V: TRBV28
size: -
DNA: TGTGCCAGCAGGGGGGACAGACAGATATCCCAAGCTTTCTTT
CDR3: CASRGDRQISQAFF

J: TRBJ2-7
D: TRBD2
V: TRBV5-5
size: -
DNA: TGTGCCAGCAGCCCTACTCTAGCGGGAGGGACCTACGAGCAGTACTTC
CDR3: CASSPTLAGGTYEQYF

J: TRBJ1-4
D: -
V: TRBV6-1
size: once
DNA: TGTGCCAGCAGCGACAGGCTACTGGGGAAACTGTTTTTT
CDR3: CASSDRLLGKLFF

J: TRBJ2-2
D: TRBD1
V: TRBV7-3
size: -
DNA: TGTGCCAGCAGGAAAGGACAGGGGAACACCGGGGAGCTGTTTTTT
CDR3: CASRKGQGNTGELFF

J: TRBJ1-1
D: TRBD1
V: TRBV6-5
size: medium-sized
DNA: TGTGCCAGCAGTTATGGACAGGGGAACACTGAAGCTTTCTTT
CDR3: CASSYGQGNTEAFF

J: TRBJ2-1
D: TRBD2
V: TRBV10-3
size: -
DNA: TGTGCCATCGGCAGACTAGCGGACTACAATGAGCAGTTCTTC
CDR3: CAIGRLADYNEQFF

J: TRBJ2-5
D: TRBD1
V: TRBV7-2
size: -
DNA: TGTGCCAGCAGCTTAGACAGGGGGTCCTCCCTTGAGACCCAGTACTTC
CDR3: CASSLDRGSSLETQYF

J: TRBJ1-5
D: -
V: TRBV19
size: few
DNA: TGTGCCAGTAGTATATCGCCTTCGGATCAGCCCCAGCATTTT
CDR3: CASSISPSDQPQHF

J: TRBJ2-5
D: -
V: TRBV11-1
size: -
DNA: TGTGCCAGCAGCCCCAGGTCCAGAGAGACCCAGTACTTC
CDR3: CASSPRSRETQYF

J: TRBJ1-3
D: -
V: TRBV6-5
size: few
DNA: TGTGCCAGCAGTTACACCAGGGGAAACACCATATATTTT
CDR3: CASSYTRGNTIYF

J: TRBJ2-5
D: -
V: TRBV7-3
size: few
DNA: TGTGCCAGCAGCTTAAGCGCCAGGGGAGCCCAAGAGACCCAGTACTTC
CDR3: CASSLSARGAQETQYF

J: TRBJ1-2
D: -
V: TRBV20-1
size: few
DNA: TGCAGCCTTACAGGAGCGAACTATGGCTACACCTTC
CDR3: CSLTGANYGYTF

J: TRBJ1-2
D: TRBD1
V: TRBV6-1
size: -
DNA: TGTGCCAGCAGGCGCTCCGGGACAGGGATTCCTAACTATGGCTACACCTTC
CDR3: CASRRSGTGIPNYGYTF

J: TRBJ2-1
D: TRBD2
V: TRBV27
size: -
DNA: TGTGCCAGCAGCCGGCTAGCGGGAGGTTACAATGAGCAGTTCTTC
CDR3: CASSRLAGGYNEQFF

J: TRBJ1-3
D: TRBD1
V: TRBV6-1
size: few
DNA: TGTGCCAGCAGGGCAGGGGGTTCTGGAAACACCATATATTTT
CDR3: CASRAGGSGNTIYF

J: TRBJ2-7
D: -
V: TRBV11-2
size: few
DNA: TGTGCCAGCACAATGGCGGGCGGGAACGAGCAGTACTTC
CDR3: CASTMAGGNEQYF

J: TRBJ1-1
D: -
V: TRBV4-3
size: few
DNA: TGCGCCAGCAGCCAAGTTGGAACGGCTGAAGCTTTCTTT
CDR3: CASSQVGTAEAFF

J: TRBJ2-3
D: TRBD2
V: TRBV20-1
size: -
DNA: TGCAGTGCTAGTTCGGCTAGCGGGGGGGCAGATACGCAGTATTTT
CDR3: CSASSASGGADTQYF

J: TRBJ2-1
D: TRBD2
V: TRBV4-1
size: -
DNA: TGCGCCAGCAGTAGGGGGGGACTAGCGGGGTTCTACAATGAGCAGTTCTTC
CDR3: CASSRGGLAGFYNEQFF

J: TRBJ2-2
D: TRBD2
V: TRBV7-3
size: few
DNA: TGTGCCAGCAGCCTCGGACTAGCGGGAGGCACCGGGGAGCTGTTTTTT
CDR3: CASSLGLAGGTGELFF

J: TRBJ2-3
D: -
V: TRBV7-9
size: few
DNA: TGTGCCAGCAGCCGCAGTGAGAGGGGAGATACGCAGTATTTT
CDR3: CASSRSERGDTQYF

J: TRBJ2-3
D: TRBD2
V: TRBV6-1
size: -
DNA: TGTGCCAGCAGGCCCCTGACTAGCGGCAGCACAGATACGCAGTATTTT
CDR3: CASRPLTSGSTDTQYF

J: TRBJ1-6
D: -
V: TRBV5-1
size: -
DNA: TGCGCCAGCAGCTTGGATGGGGGATCGGGTTCACCCCTCCACTTT
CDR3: CASSLDGGSGSPLHF

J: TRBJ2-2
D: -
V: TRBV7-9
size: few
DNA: TGTGCCAGCAGCTTTTTCGCTCTTGGGAACACCGGGGAGCTGTTTTTT
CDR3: CASSFFALGNTGELFF

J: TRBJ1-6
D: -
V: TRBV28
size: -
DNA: TGTGCCAGCAGCCCGCGGGACAAGAGTTCACCCCTCCACTTT
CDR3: CASSPRDKSSPLHF

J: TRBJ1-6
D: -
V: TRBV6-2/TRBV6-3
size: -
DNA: TGTGCCAGCAGTTACCAGGCAGTACATTCACCCCTCCACTTT
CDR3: CASSYQAVHSPLHF

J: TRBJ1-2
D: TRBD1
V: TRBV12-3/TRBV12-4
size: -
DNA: TGTGCCAGCAGTTTTGAAGGGAGACAGGGACGAGCTAACTATGGCTACACCTTC
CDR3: CASSFEGRQGRANYGYTF

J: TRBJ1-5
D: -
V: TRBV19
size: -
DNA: TGTGCCAGTAGTTGGGAGGACCAGCCCCAGCATTTT
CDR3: CASSWEDQPQHF

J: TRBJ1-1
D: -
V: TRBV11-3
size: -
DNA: TGTGCCAGCAGCTCGCGACACGGCGAAGCTTTCTTT
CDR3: CASSSRHGEAFF

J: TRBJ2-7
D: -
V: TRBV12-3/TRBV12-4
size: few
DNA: TGTGCCAGCAGTCCCAGGGGCAGGGAATACGAGCAGTACTTC
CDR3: CASSPRGREYEQYF

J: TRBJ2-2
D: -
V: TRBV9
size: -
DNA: TGTGCCAGCAGCGTAGCTGTAGGGGACCCCGGGGAGCTGTTTTTT
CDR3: CASSVAVGDPGELFF